The present T cell receptor beta chain was sequenced within a study of T cells in Graves' hyperthyroidism and ophthalmopathy. The CDR3 regions of TCR beta were amplified from RNA transcripts. Carried out on the TCR CDR3, a first-round RT-PCR used the HTBI primer set. One entry per CDR3 protein results from TCRdb running MiXCR on the multiplex PCR reads. The profile shows more than 500,000 distinct CDR3 sequences, just over 45% of them singletons. CDR1 ENHRY and CDR2 SYGVKD come from the germline V gene. Germline trimming cut 6 bases from V and 6 bases from J; bases unmatched to any gene: 5. The CDR3 contains 14 residues.

The TCR originated in an adult woman with Graves' disease, either hyperthyroidism or ophthalmopathy (not recorded which). The V gene is TRBV10-3, the J gene TRBJ1-1, with 12 bases that match TRBD1. Material for sequencing was peripheral blood or thyroid tissue (not recorded which). The CDR3: CAIRGTGGGPEAFF. CDR3 in DNA: TGTGCCATCAGGGGGACAGGGGGCGGGCCTGAAGCTTTCTTT.